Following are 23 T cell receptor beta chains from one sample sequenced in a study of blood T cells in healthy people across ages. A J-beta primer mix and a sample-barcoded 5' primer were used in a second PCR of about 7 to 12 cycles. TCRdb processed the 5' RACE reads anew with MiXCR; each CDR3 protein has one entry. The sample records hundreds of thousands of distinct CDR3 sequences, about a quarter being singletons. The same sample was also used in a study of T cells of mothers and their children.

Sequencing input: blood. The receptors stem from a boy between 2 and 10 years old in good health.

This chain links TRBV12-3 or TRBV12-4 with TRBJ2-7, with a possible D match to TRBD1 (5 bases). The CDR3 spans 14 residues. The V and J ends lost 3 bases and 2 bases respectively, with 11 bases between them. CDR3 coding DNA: TGTGCCAGCAGTTTCTCATCAGGGACCTACGAGCAGTACTTC. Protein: CASSFSSGTYEQYF.

The CDR3 DNA reads as TGTGCCAGCAGCTCTTACAGGGTGGACACCGGGGAGCTGTTTTTT. Its translation: CASSSYRVDTGELFF. The rearrangement links TRBV7-2 to TRBJ2-2; possibly TRBD1 for D (6 bases). Trimming took 4 bases from V and 3 from J, leaving 12 bases between them. This CDR3 region has 15 residues. CDR1 is SGHTA and CDR2 is FQGNSA in the germline V gene.

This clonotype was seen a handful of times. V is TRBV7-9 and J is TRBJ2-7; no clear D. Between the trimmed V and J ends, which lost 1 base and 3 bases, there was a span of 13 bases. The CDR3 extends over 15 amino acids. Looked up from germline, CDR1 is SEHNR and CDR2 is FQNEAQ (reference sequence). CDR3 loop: CASSLESGLSYEQYF. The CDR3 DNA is TGTGCCAGCAGCTTAGAATCCGGTCTAAGCTACGAGCAGTACTTC. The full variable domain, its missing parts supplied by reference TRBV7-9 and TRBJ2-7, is DTGVSQNPRHKITKRGQNVTFRCDPISEHNRLYWYRQTLGQGPEFLTYFQNEAQLEKSRLLSDRFSAERPKGSFSTLEIQRTEQGDSAMYLCASSLESGLSYEQYFGPGTRLTVT.

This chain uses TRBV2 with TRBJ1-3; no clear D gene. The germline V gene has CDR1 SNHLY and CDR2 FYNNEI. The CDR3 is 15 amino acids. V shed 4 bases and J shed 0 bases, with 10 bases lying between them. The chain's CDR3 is CASSVEAVSGNTIYF. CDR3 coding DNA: TGTGCCAGCAGTGTTGAAGCAGTCTCTGGAAACACCATATATTTT.

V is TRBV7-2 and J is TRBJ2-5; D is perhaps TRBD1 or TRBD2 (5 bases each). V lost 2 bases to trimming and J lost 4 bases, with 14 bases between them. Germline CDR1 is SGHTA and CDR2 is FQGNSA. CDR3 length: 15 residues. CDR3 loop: CASSLYRGEGETQYF. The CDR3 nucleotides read TGTGCCAGCAGCTTATACCGGGGCGAGGGAGAGACCCAGTACTTC.

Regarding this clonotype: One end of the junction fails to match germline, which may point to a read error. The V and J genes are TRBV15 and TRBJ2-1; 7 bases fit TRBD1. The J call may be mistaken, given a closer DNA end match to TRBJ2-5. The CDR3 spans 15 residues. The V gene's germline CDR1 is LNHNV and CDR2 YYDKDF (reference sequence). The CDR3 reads CAASRKRQGPETQYF. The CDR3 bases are TGTGCCGCCAGCAGAAAACGACAGGGTCCAGAGACCCAGTACTTC.

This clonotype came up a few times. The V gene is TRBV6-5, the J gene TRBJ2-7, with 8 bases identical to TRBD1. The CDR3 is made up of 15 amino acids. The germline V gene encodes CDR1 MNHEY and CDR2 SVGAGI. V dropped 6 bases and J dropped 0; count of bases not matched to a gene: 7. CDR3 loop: CASRRGQGSSYEQYF. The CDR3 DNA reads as TGTGCCAGCAGACGTGGACAGGGTAGCTCCTACGAGCAGTACTTC.

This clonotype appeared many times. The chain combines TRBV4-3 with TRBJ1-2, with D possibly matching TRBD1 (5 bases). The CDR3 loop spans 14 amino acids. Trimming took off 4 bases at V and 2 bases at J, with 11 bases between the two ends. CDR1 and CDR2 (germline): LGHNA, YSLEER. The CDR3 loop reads CASSLSGRNYGYTF. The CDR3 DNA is TGCGCCAGCAGCCTCTCAGGGCGGAACTATGGCTACACCTTC.

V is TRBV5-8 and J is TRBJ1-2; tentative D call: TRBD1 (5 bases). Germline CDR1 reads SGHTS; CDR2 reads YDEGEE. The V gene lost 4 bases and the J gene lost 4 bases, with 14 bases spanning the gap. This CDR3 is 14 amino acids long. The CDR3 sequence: CASSPSEGIYGYTF. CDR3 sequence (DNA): TGTGCCAGCAGCCCCAGTGAGGGGATCTATGGCTACACCTTC.

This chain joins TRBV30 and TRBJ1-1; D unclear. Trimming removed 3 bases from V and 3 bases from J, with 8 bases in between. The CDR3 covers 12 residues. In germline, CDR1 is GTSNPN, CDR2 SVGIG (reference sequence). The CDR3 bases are TGTGCCTGGAGGCAGGCGTACACTGAAGCTTTCTTT. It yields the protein CAWRQAYTEAFF.

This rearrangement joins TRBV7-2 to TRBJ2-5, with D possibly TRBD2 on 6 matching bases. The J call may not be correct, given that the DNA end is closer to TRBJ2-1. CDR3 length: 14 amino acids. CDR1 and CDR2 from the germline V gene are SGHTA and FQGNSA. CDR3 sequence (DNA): TGTGCCAGCAGCTTTGGCCGGGAGTACAATGAGCAGTTCTTC. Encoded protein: CASSFGREYNEQFF.

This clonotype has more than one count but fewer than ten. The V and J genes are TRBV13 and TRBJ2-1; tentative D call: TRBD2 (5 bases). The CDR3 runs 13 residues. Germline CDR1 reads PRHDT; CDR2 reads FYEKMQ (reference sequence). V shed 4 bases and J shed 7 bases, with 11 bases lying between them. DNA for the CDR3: TGTGCCAGCAGCTCCGAGGAGGAGAATGAGCAGTTCTTC. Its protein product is CASSSEEENEQFF.

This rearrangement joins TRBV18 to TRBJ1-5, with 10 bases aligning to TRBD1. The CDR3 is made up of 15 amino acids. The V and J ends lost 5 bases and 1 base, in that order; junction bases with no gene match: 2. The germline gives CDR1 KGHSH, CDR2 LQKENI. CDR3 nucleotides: TGTGCCAGCTCAGCGGGACAGGGGAGCAATCAGCCCCAGCATTTT. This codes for CASSAGQGSNQPQHF.

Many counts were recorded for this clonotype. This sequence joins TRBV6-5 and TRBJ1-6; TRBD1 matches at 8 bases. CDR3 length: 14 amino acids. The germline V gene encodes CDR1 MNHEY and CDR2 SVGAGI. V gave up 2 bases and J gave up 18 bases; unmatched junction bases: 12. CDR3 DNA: TGTGCCAGCAGTTACACGGACAGGGTTGAGAAGGGCCACTTT. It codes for CASSYTDRVEKGHF.

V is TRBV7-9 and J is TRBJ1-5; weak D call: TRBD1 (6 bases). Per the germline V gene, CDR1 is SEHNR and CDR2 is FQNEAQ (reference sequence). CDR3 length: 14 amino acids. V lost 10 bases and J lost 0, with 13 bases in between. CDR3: CAKSDRNSNQPQHF. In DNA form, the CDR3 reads TGTGCCAAGTCGGACAGAAATAGCAATCAGCCCCAGCATTTT.

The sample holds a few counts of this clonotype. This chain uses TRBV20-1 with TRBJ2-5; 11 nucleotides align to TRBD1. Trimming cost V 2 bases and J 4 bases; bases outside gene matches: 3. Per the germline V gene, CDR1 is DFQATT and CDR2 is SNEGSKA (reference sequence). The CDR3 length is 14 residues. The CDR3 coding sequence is TGCAGTGCTAGACCGGACAGGGGGCTAGAGACCCAGTACTTC. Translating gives CSARPDRGLETQYF.

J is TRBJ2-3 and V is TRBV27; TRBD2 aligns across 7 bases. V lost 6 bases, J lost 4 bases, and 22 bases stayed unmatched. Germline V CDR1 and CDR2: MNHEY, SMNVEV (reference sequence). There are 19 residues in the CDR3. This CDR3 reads CASRARFFLGEGRSDTQYF. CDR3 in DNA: TGTGCCAGCAGGGCGAGGTTCTTCCTGGGGGAGGGCCGTTCAGATACGCAGTATTTT.

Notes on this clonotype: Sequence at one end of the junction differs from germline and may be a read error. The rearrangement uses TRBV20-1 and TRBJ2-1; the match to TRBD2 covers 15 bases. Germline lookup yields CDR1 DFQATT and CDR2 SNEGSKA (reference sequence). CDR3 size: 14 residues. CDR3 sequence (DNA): TGCAGTGCCCGGACTAGCGGGGGGGGAAATGAGCAGCTCTTC. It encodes CSARTSGGGNEQLF.

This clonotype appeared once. This chain's CDR3 is CATSDRISGTGGDPNQPQHF. The CDR3 nucleotides are TGTGCCACCAGTGATCGAATATCCGGGACAGGGGGCGACCCCAATCAGCCCCAGCATTTT. The chain carries TRBV24-1 and TRBJ1-5, with 12 bases lining up with TRBD1. Germline values: CDR1 KGHDR, CDR2 SFDVKD. Trimming took 3 bases from V and 3 from J; bases not matched to a gene: 14. CDR3 length: 20 amino acids.

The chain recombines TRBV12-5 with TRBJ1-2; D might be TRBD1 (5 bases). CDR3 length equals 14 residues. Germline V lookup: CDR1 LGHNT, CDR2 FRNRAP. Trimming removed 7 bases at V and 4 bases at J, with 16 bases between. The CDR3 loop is CASASGGGTYGYTF. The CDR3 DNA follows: TGTGCTAGTGCCAGTGGTGGGGGTACCTATGGCTACACCTTC.

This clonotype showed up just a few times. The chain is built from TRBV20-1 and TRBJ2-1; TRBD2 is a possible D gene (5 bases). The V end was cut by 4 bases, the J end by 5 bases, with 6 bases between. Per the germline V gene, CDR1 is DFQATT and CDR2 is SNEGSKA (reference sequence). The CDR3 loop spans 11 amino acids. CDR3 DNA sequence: TGCAGTGCTACGGGGAACAATGAGCAGTTCTTC. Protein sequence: CSATGNNEQFF.

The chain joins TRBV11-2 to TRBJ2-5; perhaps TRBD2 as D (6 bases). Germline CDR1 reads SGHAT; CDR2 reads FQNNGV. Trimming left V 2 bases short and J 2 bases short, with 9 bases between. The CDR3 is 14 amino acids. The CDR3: CASSLMRGQETQYF. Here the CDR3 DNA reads TGTGCCAGCAGCTTAATGCGGGGACAAGAGACCCAGTACTTC.

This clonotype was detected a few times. CDR3 protein: CASSFQGATSYEQYF. For the CDR3, the DNA is TGTGCCAGCAGCTTTCAGGGGGCCACCTCCTACGAGCAGTACTTC. J is TRBJ2-5 and V is TRBV5-8; 8 nucleotides agree with TRBD1. The tail of the sequence fits TRBJ2-7 better, so the J call may be wrong. The CDR3 is 15 amino acids. Germline CDR1 SGHTS, CDR2 YDEGEE.